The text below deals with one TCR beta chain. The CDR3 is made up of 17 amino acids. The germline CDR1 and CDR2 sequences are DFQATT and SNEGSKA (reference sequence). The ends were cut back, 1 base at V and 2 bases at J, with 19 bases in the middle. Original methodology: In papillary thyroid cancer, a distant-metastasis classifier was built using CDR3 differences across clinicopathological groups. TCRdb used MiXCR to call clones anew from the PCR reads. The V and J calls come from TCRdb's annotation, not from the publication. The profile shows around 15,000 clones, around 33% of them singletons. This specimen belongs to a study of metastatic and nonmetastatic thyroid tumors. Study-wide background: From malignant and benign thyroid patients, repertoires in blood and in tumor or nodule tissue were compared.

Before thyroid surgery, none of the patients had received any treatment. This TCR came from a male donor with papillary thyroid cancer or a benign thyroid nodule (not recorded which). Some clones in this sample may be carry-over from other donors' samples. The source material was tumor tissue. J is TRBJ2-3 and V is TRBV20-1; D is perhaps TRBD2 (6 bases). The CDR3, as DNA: TGCAGTGCTAGAGGGTTTGGACTAACCTATAACACAGATACGCAGTATTTT. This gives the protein CSARGFGLTYNTDTQYF.